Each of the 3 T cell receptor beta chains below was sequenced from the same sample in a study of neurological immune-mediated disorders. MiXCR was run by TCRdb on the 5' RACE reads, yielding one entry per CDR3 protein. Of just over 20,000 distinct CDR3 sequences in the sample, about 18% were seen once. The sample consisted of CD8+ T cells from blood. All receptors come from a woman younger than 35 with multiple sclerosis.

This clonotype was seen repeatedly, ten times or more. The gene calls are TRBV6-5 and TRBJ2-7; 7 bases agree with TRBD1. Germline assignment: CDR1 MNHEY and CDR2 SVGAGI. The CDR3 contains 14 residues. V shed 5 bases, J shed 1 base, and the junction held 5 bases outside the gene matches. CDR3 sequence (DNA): TGTGCCAGCAGTCCAAGACAGGGTTCCTACGAGCAGTACTTC. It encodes CASSPRQGSYEQYF.

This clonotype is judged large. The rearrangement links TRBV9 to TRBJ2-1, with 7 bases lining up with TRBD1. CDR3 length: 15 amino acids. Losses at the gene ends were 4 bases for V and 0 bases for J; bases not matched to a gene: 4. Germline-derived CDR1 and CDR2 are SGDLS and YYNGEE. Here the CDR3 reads CASSTGQNSYNEQFF. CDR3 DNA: TGTGCCAGCAGCACGGGACAGAACTCCTACAATGAGCAGTTCTTC.

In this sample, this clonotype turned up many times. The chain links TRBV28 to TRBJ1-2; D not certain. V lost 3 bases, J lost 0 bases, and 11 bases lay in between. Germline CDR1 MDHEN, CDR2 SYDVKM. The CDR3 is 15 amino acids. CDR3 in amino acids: CASSFLQDSNYGYTF. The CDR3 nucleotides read TGTGCCAGCAGTTTCCTACAAGATTCTAACTATGGCTACACCTTC.